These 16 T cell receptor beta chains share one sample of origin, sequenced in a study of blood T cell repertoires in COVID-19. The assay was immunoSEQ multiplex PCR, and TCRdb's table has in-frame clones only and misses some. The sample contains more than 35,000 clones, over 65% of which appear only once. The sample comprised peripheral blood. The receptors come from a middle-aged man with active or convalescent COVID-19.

The chain's CDR3 is CASSYYRDRGNEQYF. Here the CDR3 DNA reads TGTGCCAGCAGTTACTATCGGGACAGGGGCAACGAGCAGTACTTC. The chain employs TRBV6-5 and TRBJ2-7; 10 bases are shared with TRBD1. The CDR3 sequence is 15 residues long. CDR1 and CDR2 (germline): MNHEY, SVGAGI. V shed 1 base, J shed 5 bases, and the junction held 5 bases outside the gene matches.

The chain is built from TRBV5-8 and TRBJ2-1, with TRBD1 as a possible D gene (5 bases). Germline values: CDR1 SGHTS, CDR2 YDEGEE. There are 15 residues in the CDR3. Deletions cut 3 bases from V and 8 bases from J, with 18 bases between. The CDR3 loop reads CASSSLQDRVDEQFF. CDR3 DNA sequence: TGTGCCAGCAGCTCTTTACAGGACCGTGTCGATGAGCAGTTCTTC.

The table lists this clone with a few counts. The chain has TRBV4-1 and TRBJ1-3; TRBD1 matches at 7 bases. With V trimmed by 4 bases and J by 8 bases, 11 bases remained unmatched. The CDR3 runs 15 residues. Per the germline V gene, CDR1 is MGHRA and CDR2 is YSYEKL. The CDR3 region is CASSRKVGGADTIYF. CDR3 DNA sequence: TGCGCCAGCAGCCGGAAGGTAGGGGGCGCGGACACCATATATTTT.

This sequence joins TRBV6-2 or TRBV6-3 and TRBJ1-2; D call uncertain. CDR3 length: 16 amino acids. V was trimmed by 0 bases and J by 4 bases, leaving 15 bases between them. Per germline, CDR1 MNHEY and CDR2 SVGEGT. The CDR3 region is CASSYSIRVLSYGYTF. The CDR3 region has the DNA TGTGCCAGCAGTTACTCGATTCGGGTGCTATCCTATGGCTACACCTTC.

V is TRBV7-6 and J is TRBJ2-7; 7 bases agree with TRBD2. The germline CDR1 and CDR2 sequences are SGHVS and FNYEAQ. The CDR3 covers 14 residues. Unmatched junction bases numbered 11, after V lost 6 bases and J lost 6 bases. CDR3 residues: CASRESGGVGEQYF. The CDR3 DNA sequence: TGTGCCAGCAGGGAATCGGGGGGAGTTGGCGAGCAGTACTTC.

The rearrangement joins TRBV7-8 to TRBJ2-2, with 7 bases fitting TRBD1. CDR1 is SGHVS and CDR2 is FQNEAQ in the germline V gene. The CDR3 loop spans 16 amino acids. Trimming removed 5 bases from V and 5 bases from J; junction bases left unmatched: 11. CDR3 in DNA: TGTGCCAGCAGCCTAACGACAGGGAAGGGGACCGGGGAGCTGTTTTTT. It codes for CASSLTTGKGTGELFF. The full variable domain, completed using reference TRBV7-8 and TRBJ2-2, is GAGVSQSPRYKVAKRGQDVALRCDPISGHVSLFWYQQALGQGPEFLTYFQNEAQLDKSGLPSDRFFAERPEGSVSTLKIQRTQQEDSAVYLCASSLTTGKGTGELFFGEGSRLTVL.

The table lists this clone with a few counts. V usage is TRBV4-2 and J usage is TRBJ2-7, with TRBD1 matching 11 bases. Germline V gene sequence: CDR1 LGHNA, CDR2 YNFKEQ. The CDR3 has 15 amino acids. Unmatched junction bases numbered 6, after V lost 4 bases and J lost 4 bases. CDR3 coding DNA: TGTGCCAGCAGCCCCGGACAGGGGGCGCAATACGAGCAGTACTTC. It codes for CASSPGQGAQYEQYF.

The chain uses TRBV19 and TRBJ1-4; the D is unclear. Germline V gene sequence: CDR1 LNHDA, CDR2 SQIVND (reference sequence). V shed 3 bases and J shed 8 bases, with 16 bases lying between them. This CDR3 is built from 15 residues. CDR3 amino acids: CASSISIRGGEKLFF. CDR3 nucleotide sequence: TGTGCCAGTAGTATTAGCATCCGAGGCGGCGAAAAACTGTTTTTT.

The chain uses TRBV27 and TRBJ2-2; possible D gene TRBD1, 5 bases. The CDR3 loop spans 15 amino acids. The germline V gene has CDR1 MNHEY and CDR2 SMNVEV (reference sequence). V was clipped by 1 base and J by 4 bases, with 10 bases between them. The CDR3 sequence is CASSLLGQGTGELFF. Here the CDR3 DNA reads TGTGCCAGCAGTTTATTGGGGCAGGGCACCGGGGAGCTGTTTTTT.

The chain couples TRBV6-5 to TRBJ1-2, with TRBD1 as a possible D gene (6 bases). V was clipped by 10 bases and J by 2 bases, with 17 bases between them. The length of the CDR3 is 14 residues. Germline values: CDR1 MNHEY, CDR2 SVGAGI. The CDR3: CATKAGDRNYGYTF. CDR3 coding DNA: TGTGCCACCAAAGCCGGCGACAGGAACTATGGCTACACCTTC.

The CDR3, as DNA: TGTGCCATCAGTACAAGGACAGGGTCTGGGGCCATCTCACCCCTCCACTTT. Protein sequence: CAISTRTGSGAISPLHF. This rearrangement joins TRBV10-3 to TRBJ1-6; 8 bases match TRBD1. Looked up from germline, CDR1 is ENHRY and CDR2 is SYGVKD. V trimming: 5 bases; J trimming: 10 bases; junction bases outside the gene matches: 16. The CDR3 loop spans 17 amino acids.

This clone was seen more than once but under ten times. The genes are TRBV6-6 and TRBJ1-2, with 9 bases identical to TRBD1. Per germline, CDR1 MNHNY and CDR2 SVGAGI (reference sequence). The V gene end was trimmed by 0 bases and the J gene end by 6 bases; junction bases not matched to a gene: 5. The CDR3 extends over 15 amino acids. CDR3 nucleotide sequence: TGTGCCAGCAGTTACTCGACGCGGGACAGGGATGGCTACACCTTC. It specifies CASSYSTRDRDGYTF.

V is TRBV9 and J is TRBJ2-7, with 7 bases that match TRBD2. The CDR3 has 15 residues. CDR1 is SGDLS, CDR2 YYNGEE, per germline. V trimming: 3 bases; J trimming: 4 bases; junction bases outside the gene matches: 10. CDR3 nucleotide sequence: TGTGCCAGCAGCGGGATCGGGGGGAACGCGTACGAGCAGTACTTC. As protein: CASSGIGGNAYEQYF.

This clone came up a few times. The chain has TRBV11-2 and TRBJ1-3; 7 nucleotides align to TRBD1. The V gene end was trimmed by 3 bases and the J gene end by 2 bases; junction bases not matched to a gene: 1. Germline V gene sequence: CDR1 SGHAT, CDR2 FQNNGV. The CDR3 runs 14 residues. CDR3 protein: CASSFDRAGNTIYF. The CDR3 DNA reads TGTGCCAGCAGCTTCGACAGGGCTGGAAACACCATATATTTT.

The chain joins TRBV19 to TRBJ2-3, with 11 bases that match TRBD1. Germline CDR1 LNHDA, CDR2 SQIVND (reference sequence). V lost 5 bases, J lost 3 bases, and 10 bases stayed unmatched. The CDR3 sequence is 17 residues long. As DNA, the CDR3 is TGTGCCAGTAGTCTCCAACGGACAGGGGGCCTAACAGATACGCAGTATTTT. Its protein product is CASSLQRTGGLTDTQYF.

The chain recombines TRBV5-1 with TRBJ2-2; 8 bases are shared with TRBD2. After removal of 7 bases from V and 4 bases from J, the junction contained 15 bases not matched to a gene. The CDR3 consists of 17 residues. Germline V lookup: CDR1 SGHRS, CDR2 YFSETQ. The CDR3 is CASLNHPGTRSTGELFF. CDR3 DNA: TGCGCCAGCCTAAATCACCCGGGGACTAGAAGCACCGGGGAGCTGTTTTTT.